This is a list of T cell receptor beta chains from one sample in a study of graft-versus-host responses after intestinal transplantation. Here immunoSEQ multiplex PCR was the method, and the copy in TCRdb shows in-frame clones only, minus some. The sample contains fewer than 120,000 clones, around 93% of which appear only once. These receptors have no known antigen. Here the sequenced sample was unstimulated CD8+ T cells sorted from spleen or lymph node cells, taken before intestinal transplant. These receptor sequences come from a human donor who received an intestinal transplant. The CDR3 runs from the conserved cysteine through the conserved F or W. Fields, in order: CDR3 length, D gene, V gene, clone size, J gene, CDR3 DNA, CDR3 protein. D genes are given only for firm matches. Where a row states a size, it is once, few, many or the class of an expanded clone; other rows omit it.

>14|TRBD2|TRBV4-2|.|TRBJ2-7
TGTGCCAGCAGCCAATCGACTAGCAGTTACGAGCAGTACTTC
CASSQSTSSYEQYF
>15|TRBD1|TRBV7-2|.|TRBJ1-2
TGTGCCAGCAGCTTGTCCGACAGGGGGCTCTATGGCTACACCTTC
CASSLSDRGLYGYTF
>15|TRBD2|TRBV28|.|TRBJ2-3
TGTGCCAGCAGGGCCCGGACTAGTAGAACAGATACGCAGTATTTT
CASRARTSRTDTQYF
>15|TRBD1|TRBV4-1|.|TRBJ2-4
TGCGCCAGCAGCCAAGACCGGACAGGCAAAAACATTCAGTACTTC
CASSQDRTGKNIQYF
>13|.|TRBV6-6|.|TRBJ1-2
TGTGCCAGCAGTTACAACAGGGTAGATGGCTACACCTTC
CASSYNRVDGYTF
>10|.|TRBV29-1|.|TRBJ2-1
TGCAGCGGCAGATACAATGAGCAGTTCTTC
CSGRYNEQFF
>14|.|TRBV5-6|.|TRBJ1-2
TGTGCCAGCAGCACTGGACAGTCGATCTATGGCTACACCTTC
CASSTGQSIYGYTF
>15|.|TRBV13|.|TRBJ2-7
TGTGCCAGCAGCTTAGGCGTAGGGGGGGGATACGAGCAGTACTTC
CASSLGVGGGYEQYF
>12|.|TRBV30|.|TRBJ2-7
TGTGCCTGGAGTGTGTGGCGAGACGAGCAGTACTTC
CAWSVWRDEQYF
>16|.|TRBV27|.|TRBJ2-5
TGTGCCAGCAGTTTCTCAATTTTAGGGTTGCAAGAGACCCAGTACTTC
CASSFSILGLQETQYF
>15|.|TRBV28|.|TRBJ2-7
TGTGCCAGCAGTTTCATGGTGAGTGGAGGTCACGAGCAGTACTTC
CASSFMVSGGHEQYF
>14|.|TRBV30|.|TRBJ2-1
TGTGCCTGGAGTGTGGGCGTTACGTTCAATGAGCAGTTCTTC
CAWSVGVTFNEQFF
>14|TRBD1|TRBV14|.|TRBJ2-7
TGTGCCAGCAGCCCGGGACAGGGGGGCGAGGAGCAGTACTTC
CASSPGQGGEEQYF
>15|TRBD1|TRBV9|.|TRBJ2-2
TGTGCCAGCAGCGGGGGACAGGGGGTTGGGGGGGAGCTGTTTTTT
CASSGGQGVGGELFF
>15|TRBD1|TRBV5-5|.|TRBJ2-7
TGTGCCAGCAGCTCAACAGGGGGTCTCAGCTACGAGCAGTACTTC
CASSSTGGLSYEQYF
>18|.|TRBV27|.|TRBJ1-5
TGTGCCAGCAGTTCGGGACGGGTGACGGGGCCTTCAGGTCAGCCCCAGCATTTT
CASSSGRVTGPSGQPQHF
>12|.|TRBV6-5|.|TRBJ2-4
TGTGCCAGCAGGGGAGACAAAAACATTCAGTACTTC
CASRGDKNIQYF
>14|TRBD1|TRBV7-9|.|TRBJ2-7
TGTGCCAGCAGCGAGACAGGGAGAGACTACGAGCAGTACTTC
CASSETGRDYEQYF
>15|TRBD1|TRBV6-6|.|TRBJ1-2
TGTGCCAGCAGTTTAAGGGACAGGGACCTCTATGGCTACACCTTC
CASSLRDRDLYGYTF
>15|TRBD2|TRBV7-2|.|TRBJ2-1
TGTGCCAGCAGCCTGGGACTAGCGGGACCAAATGAGCAGTTCTTC
CASSLGLAGPNEQFF
>18|.|TRBV5-1|.|TRBJ2-4
TGCGCCAGCAGCTCGGGTCCGTACGACTATCTAGCCAAAAACATTCAGTACTTC
CASSSGPYDYLAKNIQYF
>15|TRBD2|TRBV6-5|.|TRBJ2-7
TGTGCCAGCCACCTTGGGCCTAGCGGGAGTTACGAGCAGTACTTC
CASHLGPSGSYEQYF
>16|TRBD2|TRBV7-8|once|TRBJ2-2
TGTGCCAGCACCTTCGCTAGCGGGAGAGGAGCCGGGGAGCTGTTTTTT
CASTFASGRGAGELFF
>16|TRBD1|TRBV15|.|TRBJ2-5
TGTGCCACCAGCAGCCTCCACAGGGGGGCCCAAGAGACCCAGTACTTC
CATSSLHRGAQETQYF
>15|.|TRBV28|.|TRBJ1-5
TGTGCCAGCAGTTCTTCACAGGGCCGCAATCAGCCCCAGCATTTT
CASSSSQGRNQPQHF
>17|TRBD2|TRBV7-8|.|TRBJ2-1
TGTGCCAGCAGCGGTATACCCGTAAGCGGGACCTACAATGAGCAGTTCTTC
CASSGIPVSGTYNEQFF
>11|.|TRBV19|.|TRBJ1-1
TGTGCCAGTAAGGTCGGGGGTAGAACTTTCTTT
CASKVGGRTFF
>14|TRBD1|TRBV11-2|.|TRBJ2-7
TGTGCCAGCAGCCCCGGGACAGGGAGAGGGCGTGAGTACTTC
CASSPGTGRGREYF
>16|TRBD1|TRBV11-2|.|TRBJ2-7
TGTGCCAGCAGCTTAAGGGAAAGGACAGGGGCCTACGAGCAGTACTTC
CASSLRERTGAYEQYF
>16|.|TRBV6-5|.|TRBJ2-1
TGTGCCAGCAGTTACTCGAGGACTGGGGCAAACAATGAGCAGTTCTTC
CASSYSRTGANNEQFF
>17|TRBD1|TRBV28|.|TRBJ2-1
TGTGCCAGCAGTCCGCCGGGACAGGGGATAACCTACAATGAGCAGTTCTTC
CASSPPGQGITYNEQFF
>16|.|TRBV11-2|.|TRBJ2-1
TGTGCCAGTGGGGTTACAGGATTAAGCTCCTACAATGAGCAGTTCTTC
CASGVTGLSSYNEQFF
>14|.|TRBV15|once|TRBJ1-5
TGTGCCACCACCCGGGGAGCCTCCAATCAGCCCCAGCATTTT
CATTRGASNQPQHF
>15|TRBD2|TRBV6-5|once|TRBJ2-1
TGTGCCAGCAGTCCGTCGACTAGCGGGAGGGCCGGGTGTTTCTTC
CASSPSTSGRAGCFF
>16|TRBD1|TRBV19|.|TRBJ1-6
TGTGCCAGTAGAGGGGACAGAGGGGATTATAATTCACCCCTCCACTTT
CASRGDRGDYNSPLHF
>14|TRBD2|TRBV27|.|TRBJ2-3
TGTGCCAGCAGTTTTTGGGGGAGGGCAGATACGCAGTATTTT
CASSFWGRADTQYF
>15|.|TRBV6-6|few|TRBJ2-7
TGTGCCAGCGGGGTCTGGACAGTGGACTCCTACGAGCAGTACTTC
CASGVWTVDSYEQYF
>15|.|TRBV27|.|TRBJ2-2
TGTGCCAGTTTACAGGGAACATGGGGGACCGGGGAGCTGTTTTTT
CASLQGTWGTGELFF
>13|TRBD1|TRBV10-2|few|TRBJ2-7
TGCGCCAGCAGTGAGGGACAGGTCCACGAGCAGTACTTC
CASSEGQVHEQYF
>13|.|TRBV30|.|TRBJ2-7
TGTGCCTGGAGTGTTAACAGGGTCAACGAGCAGTACTTC
CAWSVNRVNEQYF
>12|.|TRBV29-1|.|TRBJ2-1
TGCAGCGATAGGAGGGCCTTCGATGAGCAGTTCTTC
CSDRRAFDEQFF
>15|.|TRBV6-1|.|TRBJ2-7
TGTGCCAGCAGTGAAACCCCGACTACCGCCTACGAGCAGTACTTC
CASSETPTTAYEQYF
>15|.|TRBV29-1|.|TRBJ2-1
TGCAGCGTAACTGGAAGGAGGGTAACCTACAATGAGCAGTTCTTC
CSVTGRRVTYNEQFF
>15|TRBD2|TRBV27|.|TRBJ2-1
TGTGCCAGCAGTTCGCCCGGGAGGGGGTACAATGAGCAGTTCTTC
CASSSPGRGYNEQFF
>14|.|TRBV4-1|.|TRBJ1-2
TGCGCCAGCAGCCAAGAGAACAGCGCGGGAGGCTACACCTTC
CASSQENSAGGYTF
>13|.|TRBV6-5|.|TRBJ1-1
TGTGCCAGCAGTTACATTGAGAACACTGAAGCTTTCTTT
CASSYIENTEAFF
>12|.|TRBV13|.|TRBJ1-2
TGTGCCAGCAGCGTCGGGTCGACCCTCCCGCACTTC
CASSVGSTLPHF
>15|.|TRBV4-2|.|TRBJ2-7
TGTGCCAGCAGCCAAGAAACCCCAGGGGTCTACGAGCAGTACTTC
CASSQETPGVYEQYF
>12|.|TRBV5-6|.|TRBJ2-7
TGTGCCAGCAGCTCGACAGCTTACGAGCAGTACTTC
CASSSTAYEQYF
>14|TRBD1|TRBV2|.|TRBJ2-5
TGTGCCAGCACCTCGGGACAGTTACAAGAGACCCAGTACTTC
CASTSGQLQETQYF
>10|.|TRBV6-1|.|TRBJ1-1
TGTGCCAGCCGTGGCACTGAAGCTTTCTTT
CASRGTEAFF
>15|.|TRBV9|.|TRBJ2-7
TGTGCCAGCAGCCTTTCTGTTACGGGAGCACACGAGCAGTACTTC
CASSLSVTGAHEQYF
>18|TRBD2|TRBV5-1|.|TRBJ2-7
TGCGCCAGCAGCTGCCATTTCACTAGCGGGAAGACCCTTTGGGAGCAGTACTTC
CASSCHFTSGKTLWEQYF
>17|TRBD1|TRBV19|.|TRBJ2-7
TGTGCCAGTAGACAGAGGGCAGACAGGGGGGACTCCTACGAGCAGTACTTC
CASRQRADRGDSYEQYF
>15|TRBD1|TRBV6-1|.|TRBJ2-1
TGTGCCAGCAGTGAACGGACAGGGGGCTGGAATGAGCAGTTCTTC
CASSERTGGWNEQFF
>16|.|TRBV5-8|.|TRBJ2-1
TGTGCCAGCAGAACAGGGTGGGGGGTCGTTTACAATGAGCAGTTCTTC
CASRTGWGVVYNEQFF
>12|.|TRBV2|.|TRBJ2-1
TGTGCCAGCAGTGAATCCGGGCCTGAGCAGTTCTTC
CASSESGPEQFF
>16|.|TRBV10-3|.|TRBJ1-5
TGTGCCATCAGTGAGTCCGTGGGTGGAGGCAATCAGCCCCAGCATTTT
CAISESVGGGNQPQHF
>15|.|TRBV19|.|TRBJ1-1
TGTGCCAGTAGTATAGTAAGCCTCCCGAACACTGAAGCTTTCTTT
CASSIVSLPNTEAFF